This TCR beta chain was captured by sequencing in a study of blood T cell repertoires in COVID-19 (dated by TCRdb to 2020 to 2022). About the study as a whole: Samples covering the acute and convalescent phases of COVID-19 were provided by collaborators in the United States, Italy and Spain. The prospective study material was composed of cDNA or gDNA derived from T cells, B-cell-depleted T cells, or PBMCs. Deeply sampled blood TCRbeta repertoires from subjects exposed to, actively infected with, or recovered from COVID-19 were included in the dataset. The repertoires were released in a freely available public database meant as a resource for research on the immune response to SARS-CoV-2. The samples were drawn from the first 160 participants of the ongoing ImmuneRACE study and from some 1,300 subjects provided by 6 global collaborators. A de-identified subject ID, COVID-19 status, age in years and sex were almost always included in the sample metadata. Where available, HLA class I and class II types were taken from metadata supplied by the sample provider and were not determined by assay-based typing.

In the prospective study, participants were about 18 to 100 years old, resided in about two dozen geographic areas of the United States, and were enrolled through a virtual design. In the prospective study, cohorts were assigned on the basis of participant-reported clinical history obtained from a screening survey and a study questionnaire. Recovered participants in ImmuneRACE Cohort 3 were defined by two consecutive negative NP/OP PCR tests, clearance by a healthcare professional, or resolution of symptoms. Mobile phlebotomists in the prospective study collected whole blood, serum and a nasopharyngeal or oropharyngeal swab from every participant. Additional blood draws and questionnaires over an approximately 2-month period could optionally be provided by prospective study participants. Blood samples from the prospective study were shipped frozen or at room temperature prior to DNA extraction.

The CDR1 and CDR2 encoded by the germline V gene (reference sequence) are LNHNV and YYDKDF. The CDR3 has 15 amino acids, counting the end cysteine and phenylalanine. The kept DNA is CDR3 alone, 45 bases in frame from the first base. V is trimmed back by 0 bases and J by 7 bases, and the junction contains 6 bases that no gene match accounts for. What the study reported, not specific to this receptor: The amount of clinical and demographic metadata varied by source and participant and was provided uncurated.

TCRbeta CDR3 regions were amplified from genomic DNA using the immunoSEQ Assay, a bias-controlled multiplex PCR. From the authors' description of their analysis: The number of nucleated cells in each sample was estimated by amplification of reference gene primers within the assay. Sequence reads were collapsed and filtered to measure the absolute abundance of every unique TCRbeta CDR3 rearrangement. For each sample, productive Simpson clonality was calculated by taking the square root of Simpson's diversity index across productive rearrangements. Here the immuneACCESS table is served through TCRdb, limited to in-frame sequences with V and J called. Missing clones are a known gap in these copies; in checked studies unresolved V genes cover under half, and the rest lacks a known reason. The V and J calls and the clone size are those of that table, but D and trimming were determined from the DNA. Across this sample there are over 200,000 clones, with approximately 83% seen only once. Approximately 2% of the sample rests with the top ten.

In regard to this clone: It lacks a known antigen. No qualities accompany the bases; no much larger clone lies one base away.

The chain employs TRBV15 and TRBJ2-1, with 7 junctional bases fitting TRBD2. Sequenced sample: PBMCs or T cells enriched from blood (not recorded which). The sequence derives from a woman aged 45-65 years who had recovered from COVID-19. The sequenced DNA: TGTGCCACCAGCAGAGATTTTGGGACTAAGAATGAGCAGTTCTTC. This sequence encodes CATSRDFGTKNEQFF.